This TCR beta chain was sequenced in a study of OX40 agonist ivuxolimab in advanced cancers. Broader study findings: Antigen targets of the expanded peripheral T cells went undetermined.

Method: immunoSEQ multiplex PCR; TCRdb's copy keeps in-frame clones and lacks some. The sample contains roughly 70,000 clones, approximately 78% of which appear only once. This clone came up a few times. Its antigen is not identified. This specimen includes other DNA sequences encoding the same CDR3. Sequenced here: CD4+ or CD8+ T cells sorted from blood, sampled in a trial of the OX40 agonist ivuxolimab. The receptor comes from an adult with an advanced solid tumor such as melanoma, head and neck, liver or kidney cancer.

CDR3 amino acids: CASSATRNEQFF. The CDR3 DNA follows: TGTGCCAGCAGCGCCACTAGGAATGAGCAGTTCTTC. V is TRBV6-1 and J is TRBJ2-1, with D perhaps TRBD2 (5 bases). The V end lost 6 bases, the J end lost 7 bases, and 10 bases lay between the germline ends. The CDR3 consists of 12 residues. The germline V gene encodes CDR1 MNHNS and CDR2 SASEGT.